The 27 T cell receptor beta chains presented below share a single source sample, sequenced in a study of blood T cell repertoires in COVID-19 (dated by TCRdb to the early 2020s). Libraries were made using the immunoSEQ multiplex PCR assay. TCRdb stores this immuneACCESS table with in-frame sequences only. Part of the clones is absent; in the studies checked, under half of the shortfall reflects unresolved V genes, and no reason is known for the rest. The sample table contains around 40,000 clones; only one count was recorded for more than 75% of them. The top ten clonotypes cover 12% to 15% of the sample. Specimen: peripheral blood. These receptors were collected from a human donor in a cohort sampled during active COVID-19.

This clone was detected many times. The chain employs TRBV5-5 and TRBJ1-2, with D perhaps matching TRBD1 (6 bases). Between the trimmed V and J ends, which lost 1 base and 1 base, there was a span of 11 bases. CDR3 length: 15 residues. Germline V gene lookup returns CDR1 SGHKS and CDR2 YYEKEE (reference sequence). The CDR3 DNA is TGTGCCAGCAGCTTGCTAGGACAGAATAACTATGGCTACACCTTC. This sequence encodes CASSLLGQNNYGYTF.

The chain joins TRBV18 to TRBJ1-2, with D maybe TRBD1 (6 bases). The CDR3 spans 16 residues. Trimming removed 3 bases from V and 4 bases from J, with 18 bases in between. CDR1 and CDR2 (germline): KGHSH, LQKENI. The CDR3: CASSPEATGLSYGYTF. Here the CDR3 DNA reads TGTGCCAGCTCACCGGAGGCCACAGGGCTTAGCTATGGCTACACCTTC.

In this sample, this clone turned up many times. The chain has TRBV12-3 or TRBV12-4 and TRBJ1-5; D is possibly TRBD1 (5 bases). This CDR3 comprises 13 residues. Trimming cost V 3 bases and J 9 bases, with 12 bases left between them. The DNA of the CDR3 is TGTGCCAGCAGTTTTGCGGGGGGGACGCCCCAGCATTTT. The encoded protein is CASSFAGGTPQHF.

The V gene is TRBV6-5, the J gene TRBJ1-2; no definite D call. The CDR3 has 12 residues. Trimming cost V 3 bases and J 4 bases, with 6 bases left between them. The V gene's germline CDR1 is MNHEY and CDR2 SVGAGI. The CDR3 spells CASSYTGYGYTF. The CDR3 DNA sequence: TGTGCCAGCAGTTATACCGGCTATGGCTACACCTTC.

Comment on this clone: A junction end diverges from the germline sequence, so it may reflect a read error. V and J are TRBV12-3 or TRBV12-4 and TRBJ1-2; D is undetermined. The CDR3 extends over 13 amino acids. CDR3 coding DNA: TGTGTCAGCAGTTTAGGAAGCAACTATGGCTACACCTTC. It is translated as CVSSLGSNYGYTF.

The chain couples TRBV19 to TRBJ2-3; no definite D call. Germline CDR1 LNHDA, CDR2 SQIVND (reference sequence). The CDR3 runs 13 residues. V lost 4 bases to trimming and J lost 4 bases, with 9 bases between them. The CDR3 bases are TGTGCCAGTAGTACCGAGTTGGCAGATACGCAGTATTTT. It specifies CASSTELADTQYF.

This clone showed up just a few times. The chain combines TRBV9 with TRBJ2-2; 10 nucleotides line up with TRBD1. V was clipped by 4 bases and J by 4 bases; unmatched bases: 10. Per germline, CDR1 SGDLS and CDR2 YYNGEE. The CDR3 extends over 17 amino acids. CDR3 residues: CASSPQTGGVGTGELFF. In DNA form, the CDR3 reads TGTGCCAGCAGCCCCCAGACAGGGGGCGTCGGCACCGGGGAGCTGTTTTTT. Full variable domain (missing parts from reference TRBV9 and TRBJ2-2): DSGVTQTPKHLITATGQRVTLRCSPRSGDLSVYWYQQSLDQGLQFLIQYYNGEERAKGNILERFSAQQFPDLHSELNLSSLELGDSALYFCASSPQTGGVGTGELFFGEGSRLTVL.

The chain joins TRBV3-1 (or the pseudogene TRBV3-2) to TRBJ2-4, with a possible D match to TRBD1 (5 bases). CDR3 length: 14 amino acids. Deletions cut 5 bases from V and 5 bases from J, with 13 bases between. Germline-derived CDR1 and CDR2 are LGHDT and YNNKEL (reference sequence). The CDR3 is CASSSRRVENIQYF. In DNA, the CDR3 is TGTGCCAGCAGCTCACGCAGGGTGGAAAACATTCAGTACTTC.

The CDR3 region is CASSRSGHDTEAFF. CDR3 DNA sequence: TGCGCCAGCAGCCGGTCAGGGCACGACACTGAAGCTTTCTTT. The V call is TRBV5-1, the J call TRBJ1-1, with D perhaps TRBD1 (5 bases). The CDR3 is 14 residues long. Trimming cost V 4 bases and J 3 bases, with 13 bases left between them. Germline-derived CDR1 and CDR2 are SGHRS and YFSETQ.

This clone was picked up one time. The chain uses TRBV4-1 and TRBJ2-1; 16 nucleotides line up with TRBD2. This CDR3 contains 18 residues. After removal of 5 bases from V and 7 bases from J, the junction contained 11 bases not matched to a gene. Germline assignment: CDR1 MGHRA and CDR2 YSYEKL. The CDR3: CASSVPGLAGGPQNEQFF. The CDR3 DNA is TGCGCCAGCAGCGTTCCGGGACTAGCGGGGGGGCCCCAAAATGAGCAGTTCTTC.

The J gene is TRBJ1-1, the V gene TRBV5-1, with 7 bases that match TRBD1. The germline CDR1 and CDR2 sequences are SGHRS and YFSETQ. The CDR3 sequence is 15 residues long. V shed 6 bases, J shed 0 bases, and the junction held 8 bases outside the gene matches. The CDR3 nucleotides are TGCGCCAGCACGGCGTCGACAGGGTTGAACACTGAAGCTTTCTTT. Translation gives CASTASTGLNTEAFF. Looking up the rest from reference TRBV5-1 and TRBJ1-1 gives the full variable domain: KAGVTQTPRYLIKTRGQQVTLSCSPISGHRSVSWYQQTPGQGLQFLFEYFSETQRNKGNFPGRFSGRQFSNSRSEMNVSTLELGDSALYLCASTASTGLNTEAFFGQGTRLTVV.

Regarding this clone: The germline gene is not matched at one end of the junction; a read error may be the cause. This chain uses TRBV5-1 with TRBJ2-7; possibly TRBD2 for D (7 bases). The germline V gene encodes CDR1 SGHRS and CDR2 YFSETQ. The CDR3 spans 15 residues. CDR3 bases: TGCGCCTGCAGCTTGTCTGGGGGAGGGGGCTACGAGCAGTACTTC. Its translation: CACSLSGGGGYEQYF.

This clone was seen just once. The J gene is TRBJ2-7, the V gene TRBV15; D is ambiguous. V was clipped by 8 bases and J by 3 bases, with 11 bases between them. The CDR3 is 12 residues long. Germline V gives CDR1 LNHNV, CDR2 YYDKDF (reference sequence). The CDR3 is CATSSPGYEQYF. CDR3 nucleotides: TGTGCCACCTCGTCCCCGGGCTACGAGCAGTACTTC.

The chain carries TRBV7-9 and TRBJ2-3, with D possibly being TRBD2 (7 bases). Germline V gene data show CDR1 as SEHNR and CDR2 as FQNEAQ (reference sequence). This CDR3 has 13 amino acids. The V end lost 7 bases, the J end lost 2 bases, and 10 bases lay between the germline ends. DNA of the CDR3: TGTGCCAGCACGGGGGGCCCCACAGATACGCAGTATTTT. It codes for CASTGGPTDTQYF.

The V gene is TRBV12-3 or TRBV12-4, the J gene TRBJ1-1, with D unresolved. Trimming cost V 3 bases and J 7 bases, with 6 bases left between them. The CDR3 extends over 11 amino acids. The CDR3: CASSLAFEAFF. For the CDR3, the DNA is TGTGCCAGCAGTTTGGCCTTTGAAGCTTTCTTT.

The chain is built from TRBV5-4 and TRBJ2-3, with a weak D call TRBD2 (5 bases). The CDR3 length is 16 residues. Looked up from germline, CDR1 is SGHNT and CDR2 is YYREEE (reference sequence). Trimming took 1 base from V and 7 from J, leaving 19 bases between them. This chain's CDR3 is CASSLILLARENTQYF. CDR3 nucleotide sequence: TGTGCCAGCAGCTTGATATTGTTAGCTCGGGAAAATACGCAGTATTTT.

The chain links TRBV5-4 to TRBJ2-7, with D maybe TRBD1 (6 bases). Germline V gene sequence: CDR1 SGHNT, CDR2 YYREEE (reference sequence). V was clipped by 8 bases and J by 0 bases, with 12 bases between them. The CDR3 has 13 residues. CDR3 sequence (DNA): TGTGCCAGTTATACAGGGTTCTCCTACGAGCAGTACTTC. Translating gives CASYTGFSYEQYF.

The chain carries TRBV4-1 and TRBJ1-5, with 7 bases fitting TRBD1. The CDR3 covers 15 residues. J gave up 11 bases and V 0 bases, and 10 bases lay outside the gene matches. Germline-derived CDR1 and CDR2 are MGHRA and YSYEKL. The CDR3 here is CASSQDSDRSTAQHF. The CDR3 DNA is TGCGCCAGCAGCCAAGATTCGGACAGGTCCACGGCCCAGCATTTT.

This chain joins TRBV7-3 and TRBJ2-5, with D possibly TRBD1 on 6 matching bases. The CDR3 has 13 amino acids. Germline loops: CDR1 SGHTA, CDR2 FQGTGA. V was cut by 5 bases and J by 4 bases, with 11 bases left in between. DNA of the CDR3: TGTGCCAGCAGCACAGGGCTGGGAGAGACCCAGTACTTC. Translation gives CASSTGLGETQYF.

Written as DNA, the CDR3 is TGTGCCAGCAGCTTTCAGGGACTCAACACCGGGGAGCTGTTTTTT. Translating gives CASSFQGLNTGELFF. The chain is built from TRBV11-1 and TRBJ2-2; a weak D match, TRBD2 (6 bases). CDR1 SGHAT and CDR2 FQDESV come from the germline V gene (reference sequence). The CDR3 extends over 15 amino acids. Trimming took 3 bases from V and 2 from J, leaving 10 bases between them.

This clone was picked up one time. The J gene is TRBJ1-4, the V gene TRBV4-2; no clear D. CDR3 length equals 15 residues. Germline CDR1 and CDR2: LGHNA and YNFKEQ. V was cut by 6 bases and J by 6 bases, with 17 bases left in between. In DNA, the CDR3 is TGTGCCAGCAGAAAATCAGGCGAATGGGATGAAAAACTGTTTTTT. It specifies CASRKSGEWDEKLFF.

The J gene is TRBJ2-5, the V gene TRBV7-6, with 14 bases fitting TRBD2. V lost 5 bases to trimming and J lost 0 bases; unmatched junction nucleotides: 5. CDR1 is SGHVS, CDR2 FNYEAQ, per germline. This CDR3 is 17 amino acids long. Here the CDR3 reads CASSPGLAGEYQETQYF. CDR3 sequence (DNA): TGTGCCAGCAGCCCGGGACTAGCGGGGGAGTACCAAGAGACCCAGTACTTC.

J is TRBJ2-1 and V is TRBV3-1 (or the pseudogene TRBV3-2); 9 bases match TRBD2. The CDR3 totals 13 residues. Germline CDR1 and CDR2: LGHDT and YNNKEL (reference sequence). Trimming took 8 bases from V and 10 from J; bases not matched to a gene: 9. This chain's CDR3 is CASGGGGFWEQFF. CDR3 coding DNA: TGTGCCAGCGGCGGGGGGGGCTTCTGGGAGCAGTTCTTC.

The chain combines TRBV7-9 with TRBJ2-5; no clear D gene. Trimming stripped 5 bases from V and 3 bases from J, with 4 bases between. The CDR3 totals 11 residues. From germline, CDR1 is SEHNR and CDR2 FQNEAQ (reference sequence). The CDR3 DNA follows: TGTGCCAGCAGCGAGGAAGAGACCCAGTACTTC. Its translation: CASSEEETQYF.

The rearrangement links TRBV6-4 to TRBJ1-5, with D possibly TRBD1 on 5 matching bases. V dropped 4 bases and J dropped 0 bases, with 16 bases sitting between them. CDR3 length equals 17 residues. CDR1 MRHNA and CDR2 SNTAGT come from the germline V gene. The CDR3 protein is CASSGPDRGSSNQPQHF. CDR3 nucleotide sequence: TGTGCCAGCAGTGGCCCTGACAGAGGTAGTAGCAATCAGCCCCAGCATTTT.

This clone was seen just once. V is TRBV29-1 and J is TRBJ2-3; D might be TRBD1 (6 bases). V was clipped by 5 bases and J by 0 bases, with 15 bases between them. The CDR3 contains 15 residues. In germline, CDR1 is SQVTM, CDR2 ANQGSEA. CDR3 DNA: TGCAGCGTTTTGGTGGGGACACTAAGCACAGATACGCAGTATTTT. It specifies CSVLVGTLSTDTQYF.

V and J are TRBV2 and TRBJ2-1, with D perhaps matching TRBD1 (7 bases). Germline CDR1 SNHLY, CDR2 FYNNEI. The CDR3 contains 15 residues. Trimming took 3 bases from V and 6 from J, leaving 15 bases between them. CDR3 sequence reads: CASSDPGGLVNEQFF. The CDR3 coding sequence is TGTGCCAGCAGTGACCCAGGGGGGTTGGTCAATGAGCAGTTCTTC.